A single sample is the source of the 8 T cell receptor beta chains below, sequenced in a study of blood T cell repertoires in COVID-19. The data were produced by immunoSEQ multiplex PCR, yet TCRdb's version contains in-frame clones alone and is incomplete. The sample consists of around 250,000 clones, 85% to 90% of them appearing once. The specimen was PBMCs or T cells enriched from blood (not recorded which). The receptor set was obtained from a man aged 45 to 65 who had been exposed to COVID-19.

The table lists this clone with many counts. The chain employs TRBV19 and TRBJ1-6, with 8 bases fitting TRBD1. Germline values: CDR1 LNHDA, CDR2 SQIVND (reference sequence). The CDR3 is made up of 15 amino acids. The ends lost 4 bases at V and 7 bases at J; junction bases unmatched: 6. In DNA form, the CDR3 reads TGTGCCAGTAGTAGTCAGGGGGCAACGAATTCACCCCTCCACTTT. It yields the protein CASSSQGATNSPLHF. Looking up the rest from reference TRBV19 and TRBJ1-6 gives the full variable domain: DGGITQSPKYLFRKEGQNVTLSCEQNLNHDAMYWYRQDPGQGLRLIYYSQIVNDFQKGDIAEGYSVSREKKESFPLTVTSAQKNPTAFYLCASSSQGATNSPLHFGNGTRLTVT.

In this sample, this clone turned up once. CDR3 bases: TGTGCCAGCAGTTCCGCAGGGGGCGCACGGTTTCGGGAAAAACTGTTTTTT. Translating gives CASSSAGGARFREKLFF. The chain uses TRBV27 and TRBJ1-4, with TRBD1 identical over 8 bases. CDR3 length equals 17 residues. Unmatched junction bases numbered 15, after V lost 4 bases and J lost 8 bases. Germline V gene sequence: CDR1 MNHEY, CDR2 SMNVEV (reference sequence).

The chain links TRBV25-1 to TRBJ2-5; TRBD2 is a possible D gene (6 bases). The CDR3 runs 15 residues. Trimming left V 5 bases short and J 5 bases short, with 18 bases between. The germline gives CDR1 MGHDK, CDR2 SYGVNS. The chain's CDR3 is CASSRTGTPGETQYF. CDR3 DNA sequence: TGTGCCAGCAGTAGGACCGGGACTCCTGGGGAGACCCAGTACTTC.

This clone appeared many times. CDR3 DNA sequence: TGTGCCAGCAGCTTCGGGACAGGCACAGATACGCAGTATTTT. As protein: CASSFGTGTDTQYF. This rearrangement joins TRBV7-9 to TRBJ2-3, with TRBD1 identical over 7 bases. V was clipped by 3 bases and J by 1 base; unmatched bases: 1. Germline CDR1 reads SEHNR; CDR2 reads FQNEAQ (reference sequence). The CDR3 totals 14 residues.

The rearrangement uses TRBV28 and TRBJ2-2, with 10 bases lining up with TRBD2. V trimming: 7 bases; J trimming: 4 bases; junction bases outside the gene matches: 6. Germline CDR1 and CDR2: MDHEN and SYDVKM. The CDR3 consists of 15 residues. The CDR3 DNA reads TGTGCCAGCACCCTAGCGGGAGATCCCACCGGGGAGCTGTTTTTT. Translated: CASTLAGDPTGELFF.

The chain joins TRBV15 to TRBJ2-7; D might be TRBD2 (6 bases). CDR1 is LNHNV and CDR2 is YYDKDF in the germline V gene (reference sequence). This CDR3 spans 16 amino acids. Trimming pared 3 bases from V and 3 bases from J, leaving 18 bases between. For the CDR3, the DNA is TGTGCCACCAGCAGGGACTACCGTAACCCCTTCTACGAGCAGTACTTC. Protein sequence: CATSRDYRNPFYEQYF.

The DNA of the CDR3 is TGTGCCAGCAGTTACGACAGGGTCTATGAGCAGTTCTTC. Translating it yields CASSYDRVYEQFF. This rearrangement joins TRBV6-5 to TRBJ2-1; TRBD1 matches 7 bases. The CDR3 extends over 13 amino acids. V lost 2 bases and J lost 8; bases outside the gene matches: 3. CDR1 and CDR2 (germline): MNHEY, SVGAGI.

The chain links TRBV2 to TRBJ1-5, with D possibly matching TRBD1 (6 bases). This CDR3 is 15 amino acids long. The germline gives CDR1 SNHLY, CDR2 FYNNEI. The V end lost 4 bases, the J end lost 6 bases, and 16 bases lay between the germline ends. In DNA, the CDR3 is TGTGCCAGCAGTGGGGAAGGGGGTTTATTTCAGCCCCAGCATTTT. It yields the protein CASSGEGGLFQPQHF.